These 24 T cell receptor beta chains were sequenced from one sample in a study of beta chain features in type 1 diabetes. The authors reverse transcribed all of the isolated RNA, so sequencing captured expressed TCRB transcripts. Repertoires were generated with immunoSEQ multiplex PCR, while TCRdb's copy carries only in-frame clones and drops some. The sample includes under 300,000 clones, about 30% of them seen just once. Sequencing was carried out using central memory CD4+ T cells from blood. Source of these receptors: a man aged 25-45 years in good health.

There are a few counts of this clone. This sequence joins TRBV30 and TRBJ2-1; perhaps TRBD1 as D (5 bases). This CDR3 contains 14 residues. V lost 3 bases and J 3 bases, leaving 12 bases between the germline ends. Germline V CDR1 and CDR2: GTSNPN, SVGIG (reference sequence). The DNA for the CDR3 is TGTGCCTGGAGCCCGATTAGGGGCTACAATGAGCAGTTCTTC. Translation: CAWSPIRGYNEQFF.

In its sample, this clone was seen a few times. The chain has TRBV11-2 and TRBJ2-1; 8 bases are a match to TRBD1. The CDR3 contains 15 residues. Germline V gives CDR1 SGHAT, CDR2 FQNNGV. V shed 5 bases, J shed 0 bases, and the junction held 3 bases outside the gene matches. In DNA form, the CDR3 reads TGTGCCAGCAGCGTCGACAGGGGCTCCTACAATGAGCAGTTCTTC. As protein: CASSVDRGSYNEQFF.

This clone was detected a few times. The chain is built from TRBV18 and TRBJ1-2; 9 positions agree with TRBD1. In germline, CDR1 is KGHSH, CDR2 LQKENI. V was pared by 5 bases and J by 2 bases, with 9 bases of the junction left unmatched. CDR3 size: 16 residues. CDR3 residues: CASSEISTGGNYGYTF. For the CDR3, the DNA is TGTGCCAGCTCAGAGATATCCACAGGGGGCAACTATGGCTACACCTTC.

In this sample, this clone turned up a few times. Here the CDR3 reads CASSQKSGSSTDTQYF. The CDR3 DNA sequence: TGCGCCAGCAGCCAAAAGAGCGGGTCTAGCACAGATACGCAGTATTTT. The chain carries TRBV4-1 and TRBJ2-3, with a tentative D call TRBD2 (6 bases). The V end lost 2 bases, the J end lost 0 bases, and 12 bases lay between the germline ends. The CDR3 covers 16 residues. Germline lookup yields CDR1 MGHRA and CDR2 YSYEKL.

The V call is TRBV4-3, the J call TRBJ2-1, with D possibly being TRBD2 (6 bases). Per germline, CDR1 LGHNA and CDR2 YSLEER. The CDR3 runs to 15 residues. The V end lost 2 bases, the J end lost 5 bases, and 13 bases lay between the germline ends. CDR3 DNA sequence: TGCGCCAGCAGCCAATTTGTCCTAGCGAACAATGAGCAGTTCTTC. It encodes CASSQFVLANNEQFF.

The J gene is TRBJ2-7, the V gene TRBV5-1; D assignment may be TRBD1 or TRBD2 (5 bases each). V lost 2 bases and J 3 bases, leaving 15 bases between the germline ends. The CDR3 spans 15 residues. Germline V CDR1 and CDR2: SGHRS, YFSETQ. CDR3 DNA sequence: TGCGCCAGCAGCTTAGGGACGTCCGGAGGCTACGAGCAGTACTTC. Its protein is CASSLGTSGGYEQYF. The full variable domain, with the rest looked up from reference TRBV5-1 and TRBJ2-7, is KAGVTQTPRYLIKTRGQQVTLSCSPISGHRSVSWYQQTPGQGLQFLFEYFSETQRNKGNFPGRFSGRQFSNSRSEMNVSTLELGDSALYLCASSLGTSGGYEQYFGPGTRLTVT.

There are a few counts of this clone. As DNA, the CDR3 is TGTGCCATCAGTGAGTCGAGGGGCGCGGCTGGAGATGAGCAGTTCTTC. Translating it yields CAISESRGAAGDEQFF. The J gene is TRBJ2-1, the V gene TRBV10-3; D may match TRBD1 or TRBD2 (5 bases each). In germline, CDR1 is ENHRY, CDR2 SYGVKD. V was cut by 0 bases and J by 8 bases, with 17 bases left in between. The CDR3 runs to 16 residues.

This clone has only a few counts. The chain couples TRBV2 to TRBJ2-1; D unclear. The CDR3 totals 13 residues. V lost 3 bases to trimming and J lost 3 bases, with 6 bases between them. CDR1 is SNHLY, CDR2 FYNNEI, per germline. The CDR3 region is CASSETGYNEQFF. CDR3 nucleotide sequence: TGTGCCAGCAGTGAGACTGGCTACAATGAGCAGTTCTTC.

This clone was found a few times. The genes are TRBV7-8 and TRBJ2-5; no firm D call. In germline, CDR1 is SGHVS, CDR2 FQNEAQ. The V gene lost 1 base and the J gene lost 8 bases, with 14 bases spanning the gap. The CDR3 is made up of 14 amino acids. The CDR3 nucleotides are TGTGCCAGCAGCTTAGAAGGAAACCGAGTTACCCAGTACTTC. Protein sequence: CASSLEGNRVTQYF.

The chain has TRBV7-8 and TRBJ2-6; maybe TRBD2 (6 bases). V was trimmed by 4 bases and J by 3 bases, leaving 13 bases between them. This CDR3 spans 16 amino acids. Germline CDR1 is SGHVS and CDR2 is FQNEAQ. The CDR3 sequence is CASSSRAGRGANVLTF. The CDR3 DNA sequence: TGTGCCAGCAGCTCACGGGCGGGGCGTGGGGCCAACGTCCTGACTTTC.

This clone has a count of ten or more. Written as DNA, the CDR3 is TGCAGCGTTTCATCAGGGGTTAACACCGGGGAGCTGTTTTTT. Translation gives CSVSSGVNTGELFF. The chain carries TRBV29-1 and TRBJ2-2; possibly TRBD1 for D (6 bases). This CDR3 region has 14 residues. With 5 bases removed from V and 2 bases from J, the gap between germline ends came to 12 bases. The germline V gene has CDR1 SQVTM and CDR2 ANQGSEA.

The gene calls are TRBV25-1 and TRBJ2-4; no clear D gene. V was cut by 10 bases and J by 1 base, with 14 bases left in between. The CDR3 is made up of 14 amino acids. Germline V gene lookup returns CDR1 MGHDK and CDR2 SYGVNS. The DNA for the CDR3 is TGTGCCATCGATAGAGCTCGGGCCAAAAACATTCAGTACTTC. It encodes CAIDRARAKNIQYF.

This clone was picked up a small number of times. The chain employs TRBV5-5 and TRBJ2-5; no reliable D call. CDR1 is SGHKS, CDR2 YYEKEE, per germline (reference sequence). Trimming removed 2 bases from V and 5 bases from J, with 10 bases in between. The CDR3 spans 13 residues. The CDR3, as DNA: TGTGCCAGCAGCTTTCGGCCGCCGGAGACCCAGTACTTC. Translated: CASSFRPPETQYF. Filled out from reference TRBV5-5 and TRBJ2-5, the complete variable domain reads DAGVTQSPTHLIKTRGQQVTLRCSPISGHKSVSWYQQVLGQGPQFIFQYYEKEERGRGNFPDRFSARQFPNYSSELNVNALLLGDSALYLCASSFRPPETQYFGPGTRLLVL.

This clone has just a few counts. The chain has TRBV7-2 and TRBJ2-3; no definite D call. Germline CDR1 SGHTA, CDR2 FQGNSA. The ends were cut back, 8 bases at V and 0 bases at J, with 12 bases in the middle. The CDR3 spans 14 residues. The CDR3 DNA is TGTGCCAGCGGATTTGGTGTTAGCACAGATACGCAGTATTTT. The encoded protein is CASGFGVSTDTQYF.

V gene TRBV29-1 combines with J gene TRBJ2-1; D is undetermined. The CDR3 covers 16 residues. Germline V gene data show CDR1 as SQVTM and CDR2 as ANQGSEA. V was clipped by 0 bases and J by 0 bases, with 12 bases between them. CDR3 protein: CSVEDLAPSSYNEQFF. The CDR3 DNA is TGCAGCGTTGAAGATCTCGCACCCAGCTCCTACAATGAGCAGTTCTTC.

The chain has TRBV9 and TRBJ2-1, with 8 bases identical to TRBD1. The germline V gene encodes CDR1 SGDLS and CDR2 YYNGEE. The junction had 9 bases not matched to a gene; V was cut back by 4 bases and J by 0 bases. This CDR3 has 17 residues. This CDR3 reads CASSPDRGPGSYNEQFF. CDR3 coding DNA: TGTGCCAGCAGCCCCGACAGGGGCCCCGGCTCCTACAATGAGCAGTTCTTC.

This clone has a handful of counts. One junction end disagrees with the germline gene, perhaps due to a read error. The chain uses TRBV6-5 and TRBJ2-3; a weak D match, TRBD1 (6 bases). CDR1 and CDR2 from the germline V gene are MNHEY and SVGAGI. This CDR3 is built from 13 residues. The CDR3 nucleotides are TGTGCCAGCAGTAACCGGCCTGGGGACAAAAGGGATTTT. This translates into CASSNRPGDKRDF.

The chain employs TRBV30 and TRBJ2-2, with 7 bases identical to TRBD2. With V trimmed by 3 bases and J by 5 bases, 6 bases remained unmatched. CDR1 GTSNPN and CDR2 SVGIG come from the germline V gene (reference sequence). There are 14 residues in the CDR3. The CDR3 region is CAWSPGGRTGELFF. The CDR3 DNA sequence: TGTGCCTGGAGCCCGGGGGGTCGGACCGGGGAGCTGTTTTTT.

Remarks on this clone: One end of the junction is discordant with germline, which a read error may explain. The gene calls are TRBV20-1 and TRBJ1-6; D unclear. CDR1 DFQATT and CDR2 SNEGSKA come from the germline V gene (reference sequence). This CDR3 spans 10 amino acids. The CDR3 loop reads CSARDETLHF. DNA for the CDR3: TGCAGTGCTCGAGACGAAACCCTCCACTTT.

At least ten counts were recorded for this clone. The CDR3 DNA reads as TGTGCCAGCCTAAAGGACTATGGCTACACCTTC. Translation gives CASLKDYGYTF. J is TRBJ1-2 and V is TRBV6-5; D is uncertain. Looked up from germline, CDR1 is MNHEY and CDR2 is SVGAGI. V lost 8 bases and J 3 bases, leaving 7 bases between the germline ends. The CDR3 sequence is 11 residues long.

This chain connects TRBV5-1 to TRBJ2-7; D might be TRBD2 (5 bases). The CDR3 extends over 15 amino acids. In germline, CDR1 is SGHRS, CDR2 YFSETQ. The V and J ends lost 2 bases and 4 bases respectively, with 16 bases between them. This CDR3 is CASSLNGLGSYEQYF. The CDR3 DNA is TGCGCCAGCAGCTTAAACGGGTTAGGGAGTTACGAGCAGTACTTC. Full variable domain (rest looked up from reference TRBV5-1 and TRBJ2-7): KAGVTQTPRYLIKTRGQQVTLSCSPISGHRSVSWYQQTPGQGLQFLFEYFSETQRNKGNFPGRFSGRQFSNSRSEMNVSTLELGDSALYLCASSLNGLGSYEQYFGPGTRLTVT.

The chain carries TRBV7-2 and TRBJ2-7; TRBD1 agrees at 10 bases. Germline CDR1 and CDR2: SGHTA and FQGNSA. The CDR3 consists of 15 residues. J gave up 5 bases and V 0 bases, and 4 bases lay outside the gene matches. CDR3 protein: CASSLAGTGAHEQYF. CDR3 DNA: TGTGCCAGCAGCTTAGCTGGGACAGGGGCCCACGAGCAGTACTTC.

CDR3 sequence reads: CAWSASGVINEQFF. In DNA form, the CDR3 reads TGTGCCTGGAGTGCCAGCGGGGTCATCAATGAGCAGTTCTTC. This rearrangement joins TRBV30 to TRBJ2-1; 7 bases line up with TRBD2. The J segment lost 6 bases and the V segment lost 1 base, leaving 6 bases of the junction unmatched. The CDR3 has 14 amino acids. Germline V gene sequence: CDR1 GTSNPN, CDR2 SVGIG (reference sequence). Drawing the rest from reference TRBV30 and TRBJ2-1, the complete variable domain is SQTIHQWPATLVQPVGSPLSLECTVEGTSNPNLYWYRQAAGRGLQLLFYSVGIGQISSEVPQNLSASRPQDRQFILSSKKLLLSDSGFYLCAWSASGVINEQFFGPGTRLTVL.

This clone appeared many times. V usage is TRBV25-1 and J usage is TRBJ2-2; D remains ambiguous. The germline V and J ends were trimmed by 5 bases and 7 bases, with 8 bases remaining between them. CDR3 length equals 12 residues. Germline lookup yields CDR1 MGHDK and CDR2 SYGVNS. CDR3 in DNA: TGTGCCAGCAGTTCCCCGCGCGGGGAGCTGTTTTTT. Its translation is CASSSPRGELFF.